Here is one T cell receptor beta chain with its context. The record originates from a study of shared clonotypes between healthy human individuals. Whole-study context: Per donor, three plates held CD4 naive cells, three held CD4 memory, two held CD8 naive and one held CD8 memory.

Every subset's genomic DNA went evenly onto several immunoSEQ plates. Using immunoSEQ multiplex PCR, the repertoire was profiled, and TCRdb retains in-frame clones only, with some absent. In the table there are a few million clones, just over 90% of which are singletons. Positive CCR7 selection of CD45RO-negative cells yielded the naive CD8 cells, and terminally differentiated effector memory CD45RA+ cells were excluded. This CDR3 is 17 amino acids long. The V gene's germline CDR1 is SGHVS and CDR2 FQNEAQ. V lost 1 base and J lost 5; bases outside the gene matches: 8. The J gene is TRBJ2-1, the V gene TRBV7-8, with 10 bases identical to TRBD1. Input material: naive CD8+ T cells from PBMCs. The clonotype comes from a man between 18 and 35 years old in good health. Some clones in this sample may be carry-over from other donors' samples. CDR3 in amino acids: CASSLGPGQGEHNEQFF. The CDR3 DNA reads TGTGCCAGCAGCTTAGGGCCCGGACAGGGGGAGCACAATGAGCAGTTCTTC.